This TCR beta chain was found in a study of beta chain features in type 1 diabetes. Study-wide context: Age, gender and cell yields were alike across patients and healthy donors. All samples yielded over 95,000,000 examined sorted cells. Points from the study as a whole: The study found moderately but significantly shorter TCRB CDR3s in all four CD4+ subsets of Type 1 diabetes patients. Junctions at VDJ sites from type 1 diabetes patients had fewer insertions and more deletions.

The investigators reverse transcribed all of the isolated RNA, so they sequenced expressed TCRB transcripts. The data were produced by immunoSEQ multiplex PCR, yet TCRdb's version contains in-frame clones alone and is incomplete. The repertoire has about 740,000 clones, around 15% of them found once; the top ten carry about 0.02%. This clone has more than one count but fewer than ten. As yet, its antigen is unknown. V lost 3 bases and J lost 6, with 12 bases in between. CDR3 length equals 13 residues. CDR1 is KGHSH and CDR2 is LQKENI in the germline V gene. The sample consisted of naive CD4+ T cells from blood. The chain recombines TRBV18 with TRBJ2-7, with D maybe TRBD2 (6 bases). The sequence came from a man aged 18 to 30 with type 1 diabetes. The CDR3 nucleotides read TGTGCCAGCTCACCCGGGAACGGGGGCGAGCAGTACTTC. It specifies CASSPGNGGEQYF.